The source of this TCR beta chain is a study of blood T cells in healthy people across ages. Study results and limitations: Investigators viewed diversity estimates from one million T cells as underestimates, the study reported. PBMCs that were unsorted prevented a conclusive naive versus antigen-experienced comparison.

This clonotype was observed at least ten times. The target antigen is unknown. The second PCR ran about 6 to 11 cycles with a sample-barcoded 5' primer and J-beta primers. TCRdb used MiXCR to reprocess the 5' RACE reads, holding one entry per CDR3 protein. The data contain approximately 1.5 million distinct CDR3 sequences, 30% to 40% of them singletons. CDR3 length: 13 residues. The germline V and J ends were trimmed by 4 bases and 0 bases, with 6 bases remaining between them. Germline values: CDR1 ENHRY, CDR2 SYGVKD. Total RNA amounts of at least 5.5 micrograms were extracted per sample. The source material was blood. This chain connects TRBV10-3 to TRBJ1-2; D ambiguous. The receptor was derived from a woman between 25 and 40 years old in good health. CDR3 sequence reads: CAISVSSNYGYTF. The CDR3 DNA reads as TGTGCCATCAGTGTATCATCTAACTATGGCTACACCTTC.